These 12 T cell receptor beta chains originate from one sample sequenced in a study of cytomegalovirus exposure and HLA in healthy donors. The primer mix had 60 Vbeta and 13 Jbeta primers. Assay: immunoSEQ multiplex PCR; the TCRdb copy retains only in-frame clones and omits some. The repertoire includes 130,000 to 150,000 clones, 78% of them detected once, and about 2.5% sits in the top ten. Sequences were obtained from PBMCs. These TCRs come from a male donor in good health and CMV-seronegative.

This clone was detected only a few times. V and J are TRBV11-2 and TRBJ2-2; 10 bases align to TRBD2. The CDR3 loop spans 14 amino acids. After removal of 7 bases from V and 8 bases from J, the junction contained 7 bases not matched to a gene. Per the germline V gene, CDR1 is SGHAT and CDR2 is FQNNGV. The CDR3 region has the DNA TGTGCCAGCACTCCTAGCGGGAGTAGTGGGGAGCTGTTTTTT. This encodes CASTPSGSSGELFF.

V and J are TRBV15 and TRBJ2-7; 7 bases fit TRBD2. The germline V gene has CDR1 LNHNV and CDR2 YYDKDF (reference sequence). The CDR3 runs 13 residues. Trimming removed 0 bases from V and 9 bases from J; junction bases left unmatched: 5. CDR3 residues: CATSRDPGEGQYF. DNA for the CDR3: TGTGCCACCAGCAGAGATCCTGGGGAGGGGCAGTACTTC.

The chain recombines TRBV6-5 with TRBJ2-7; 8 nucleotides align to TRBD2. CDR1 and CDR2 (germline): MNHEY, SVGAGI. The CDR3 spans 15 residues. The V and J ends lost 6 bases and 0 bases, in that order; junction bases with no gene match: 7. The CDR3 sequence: CASRGAGAPSYEQYF. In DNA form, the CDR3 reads TGTGCCAGCAGGGGAGCGGGGGCTCCCTCCTACGAGCAGTACTTC.

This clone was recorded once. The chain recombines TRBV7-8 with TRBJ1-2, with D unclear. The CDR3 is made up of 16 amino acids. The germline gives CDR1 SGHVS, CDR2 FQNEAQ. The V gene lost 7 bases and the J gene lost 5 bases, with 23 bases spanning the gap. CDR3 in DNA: TGTGCCAGCACCCCAGCGAGTGAGAGCCACTTTTATGGCTACACCTTC. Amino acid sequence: CASTPASESHFYGYTF.

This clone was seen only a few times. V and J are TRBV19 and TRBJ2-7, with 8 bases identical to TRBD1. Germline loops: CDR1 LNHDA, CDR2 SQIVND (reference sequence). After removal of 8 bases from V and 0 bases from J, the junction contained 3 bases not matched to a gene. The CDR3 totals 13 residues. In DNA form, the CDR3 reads TGTGCCAGTCGAGGGACAGGCTCCTACGAGCAGTACTTC. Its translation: CASRGTGSYEQYF.

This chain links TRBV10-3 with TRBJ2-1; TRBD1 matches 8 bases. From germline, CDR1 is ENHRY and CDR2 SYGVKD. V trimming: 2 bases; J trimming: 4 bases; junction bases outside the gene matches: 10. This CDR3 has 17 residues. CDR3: CAISEPTKGQGYNEQFF. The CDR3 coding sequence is TGTGCCATCAGTGAGCCAACCAAAGGACAGGGATACAATGAGCAGTTCTTC.

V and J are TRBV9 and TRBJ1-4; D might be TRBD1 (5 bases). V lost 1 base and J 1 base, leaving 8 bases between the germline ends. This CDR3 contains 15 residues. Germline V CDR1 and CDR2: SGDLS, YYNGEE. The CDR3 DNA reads TGTGCCAGCAGCGTATGGGGGGGAACTAATGAAAAACTGTTTTTT. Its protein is CASSVWGGTNEKLFF.

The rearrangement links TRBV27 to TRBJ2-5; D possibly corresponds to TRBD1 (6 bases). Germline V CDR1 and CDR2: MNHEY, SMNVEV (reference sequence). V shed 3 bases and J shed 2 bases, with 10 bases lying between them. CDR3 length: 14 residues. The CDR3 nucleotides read TGTGCCAGCAGTTTTCTAGGACAGCAAGAGACCCAGTACTTC. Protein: CASSFLGQQETQYF.

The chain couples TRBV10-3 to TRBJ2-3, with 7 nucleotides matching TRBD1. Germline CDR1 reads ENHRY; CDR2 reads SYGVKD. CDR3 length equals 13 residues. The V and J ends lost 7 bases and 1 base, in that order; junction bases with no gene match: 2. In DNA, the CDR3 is TGTGCCATCAAGGGGGCCCGCACAGATACGCAGTATTTT. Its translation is CAIKGARTDTQYF.

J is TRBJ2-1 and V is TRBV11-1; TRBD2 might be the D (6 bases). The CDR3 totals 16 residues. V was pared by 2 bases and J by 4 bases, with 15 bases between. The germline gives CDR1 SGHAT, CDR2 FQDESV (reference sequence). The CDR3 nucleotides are TGTGCCAGCAGCTTATTAAAGCGGGTGCGATACAATGAGCAGTTCTTC. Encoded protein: CASSLLKRVRYNEQFF.

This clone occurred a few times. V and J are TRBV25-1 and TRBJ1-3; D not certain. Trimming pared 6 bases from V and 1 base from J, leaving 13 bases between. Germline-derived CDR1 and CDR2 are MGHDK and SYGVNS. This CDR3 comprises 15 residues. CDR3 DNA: TGTGCCAGCAGACGAAACTCGGTATCTGGAAACACCATATATTTT. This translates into CASRRNSVSGNTIYF.

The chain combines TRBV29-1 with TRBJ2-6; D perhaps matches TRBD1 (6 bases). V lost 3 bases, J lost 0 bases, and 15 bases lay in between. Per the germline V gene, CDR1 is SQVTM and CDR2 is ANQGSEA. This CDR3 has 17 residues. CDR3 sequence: CSVDDRTQTSGANVLTF. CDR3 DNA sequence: TGCAGCGTTGATGACAGGACCCAAACCTCTGGGGCCAACGTCCTGACTTTC.